The 17 T cell receptor beta chains given below trace back to one sample, sequenced in a study of tumor-infiltrating lymphocytes in primary liver carcinoma. Unsorted bulk tissue of roughly 19-30 mg yielded co-extracted RNA and DNA. Constant-region priming of roughly 490 ng total RNA yielded TCR beta cDNA. Library construction for TCR beta comprised three nested multiplex PCR rounds performed with slightly modified ARM-PCR. A C-beta reverse primer and TRBV1-TRBV30 forward primers served in each of the first two PCR rounds, at approximately 10 cycles apiece. TCRdb processed the multiplex PCR reads anew with MiXCR; each CDR3 protein has one entry. The sample includes tens of thousands of distinct CDR3 sequences, less than 75% seen only once; the top ten take over 25%. The sample was liver tumor tissue from sampling region 3. Stated subset: tumor region T3, left-lateral pole. The source of these receptors is a woman aged 25 to 45 with primary liver carcinoma and hepatitis B virus infection.

Of note for this clonotype: Given the absence of the conserved phenylalanine or tryptophan at the CDR3 end, a read error is likely. The chain couples TRBV12-3 or TRBV12-4 to TRBJ2-2; D is tentatively TRBD1 or TRBD2 (6 bases each). The CDR3 totals 15 residues. CDR3 bases: TGTGCCAGCCGGGGGTGGGACACGAAGACCGGGAAGCTGTTTCTT. It codes for CASRGWDTKTGKLFL.

The chain has TRBV28 and TRBJ1-2, with 8 positions matching TRBD1. Germline V gives CDR1 MDHEN, CDR2 SYDVKM. The CDR3 spans 16 residues. With 8 bases clipped from V and 12 bases from J, the junction kept 23 bases outside the gene matches. This chain's CDR3 is CASFIPGQGADYDNTF. The CDR3 DNA follows: TGTGCCAGCTTCATCCCCGGACAGGGAGCGGACTATGACAACACCTTC.

Worth noting for this clonotype: A junction boundary mismatches the germline segment, possibly from a read error. CDR3 bases: TGTGCCAGCAGCTTAATTGGCGGGACGCCAGCCGATGATCAGTTCTTC. Encoded protein: CASSLIGGTPADDQFF. This sequence joins TRBV11-2 and TRBJ2-1; a weak D match, TRBD2 (6 bases). The CDR3 runs to 16 residues. Looked up from germline, CDR1 is SGHAT and CDR2 is FQNNGV.

The chain carries TRBV14 and TRBJ2-5; the D is unclear. Trimming stripped 0 bases from V and 1 base from J, with 9 bases between. Germline V lookup: CDR1 SGHDN, CDR2 FVKESK. The CDR3 runs to 15 residues. The CDR3 spells CASSQDRSSQETQYF. The DNA of the CDR3 is TGTGCCAGCAGCCAAGACAGGTCTTCCCAAGAGACCCAGTACTTC.

Worth noting for this clonotype: The junction departs from the called germline gene at one end, perhaps through a read error. The chain couples TRBV6-5 to TRBJ2-7, with D possibly being TRBD1 (6 bases). The CDR3 covers 15 residues. Per germline, CDR1 MNHEY and CDR2 SVGAGI. The CDR3 here is CACSYKDSSSYGQCF. CDR3 coding DNA: TGTGCCTGCAGTTACAAGGACAGCAGCTCCTACGGGCAGTGCTTC.

Remarks on this clonotype: The CDR3 does not end in the conserved phenylalanine or tryptophan, so this is likely a read error. The rearrangement links TRBV11-2 to TRBJ1-2; perhaps TRBD1 as D (5 bases). CDR3 length: 15 residues. Germline V gene data show CDR1 as SGHAT and CDR2 as FQNNGV. CDR3 sequence reads: CASGLDGMAGRGYTL. In DNA form, the CDR3 reads TGTGCCAGCGGCTTAGATGGGATGGCAGGGAGGGGCTACACCCTC.

The CDR3 nucleotides are TGTGCCAAGAGTTTTCCCCCTCCTATCACAGATACGCAGTATTTT. This gives the protein CAKSFPPPITDTQYF. The chain carries TRBV12-3 or TRBV12-4 and TRBJ2-3; no definite D call. The length of the CDR3 is 15 residues. V gave up 10 bases and J gave up 2 bases, with 19 bases separating them.

Concerning this clonotype itself: This may stem from a read error, because a much larger clone lies one nucleotide away. The chain combines TRBV11-2 with TRBJ2-1; D remains ambiguous. This CDR3 has 14 amino acids. CDR1 SGHAT and CDR2 FQNNGV come from the germline V gene. The CDR3 protein is CASSFGRSSNGQLF. The CDR3 DNA is TGTGCCAGCAGCTTTGGGCGTAGCTCCAATGGGCAGCTCTTC.

Comments on this clonotype: A much bigger clone sits one base away, suggesting this may be a read error. CDR3 loop: CASSALGNEQFF. CDR3 sequence (DNA): TGTGCCAGCAGCGCACTCGGAAATGAGCAGTTCTTC. The J gene is TRBJ2-1, the V gene TRBV9; D gene unclear. This CDR3 is 12 amino acids long. Germline CDR1 SGDLS, CDR2 YYNGEE. V lost 3 bases and J lost 7, with 8 bases in between.

This clonotype was recorded once. The rearrangement joins TRBV11-1 to TRBJ2-6; 8 positions agree with TRBD1. The CDR3 spans 17 residues. Germline lookup yields CDR1 SGHAT and CDR2 FQDESV (reference sequence). The ends lost 5 bases at V and 2 bases at J; junction bases unmatched: 8. The CDR3 here is CASSARTGTPGANVLTF. As DNA, the CDR3 is TGTGCCAGCAGCGCCAGGACAGGGACTCCTGGGGCCAACGTCCTGACTTTC.

In regard to this clonotype: At one of its ends the junction is not consistent with the germline gene, which may arise from a read error. This rearrangement joins TRBV7-8 to TRBJ2-7; no reliable D call. CDR3 length: 14 amino acids. CDR1 is SGHVS, CDR2 FQNEAQ, per germline. This CDR3 is CASSLEPVSHEQYF. The CDR3 DNA follows: TGTGCCAGCAGCTTAGAGCCGGTATCCCACGAGCAGTATTTC. Based on the CDR3 plus reference TRBV7-8 and TRBJ2-7, the full variable domain is GAGVSQSPRYKVAKRGQDVALRCDPISGHVSLFWYQQALGQGPEFLTYFQNEAQLDKSGLPSDRFFAERPEGSVSTLKIQRTQQEDSAVYLCASSLEPVSHEQYFGPGTRLTVT.

Of note for this clonotype: Possible read error: a much larger clone is one base away. Here the CDR3 omits its conserved ending phenylalanine or tryptophan, so a read error is the likely source. V is TRBV10-3 and J is TRBJ1-1; D possibly corresponds to TRBD1 (6 bases). CDR1 ENHRY and CDR2 SYGVKD come from the germline V gene. Trimming took off 4 bases at V and 1 base at J, with 16 bases between the two ends. This CDR3 is 16 amino acids long. CDR3 sequence: CAISGGQGRGNTEAFS. The CDR3 coding sequence is TGTGCCATCAGTGGTGGGCAGGGGAGGGGGAACACTGAAGCTTTCTCT.

Concerning this clonotype itself: Here the CDR3 omits its conserved ending phenylalanine or tryptophan, so a read error is the likely source. The rearrangement joins TRBV5-5 to TRBJ1-6; D call uncertain. V was pared by 0 bases and J by 14 bases, with 15 bases between. CDR1 SGHKS and CDR2 YYEKEE come from the germline V gene (reference sequence). CDR3 size: 14 residues. The CDR3 nucleotides are TGTGCCAGCAGCTTGGACGTCAGTAACTCATCCCTCCACTAT. Translation gives CASSLDVSNSSLHY.

Concerning this clonotype: Germline and junction disagree at one end, which may indicate a read error. The chain recombines TRBV11-2 with TRBJ2-7; possibly TRBD2 for D (5 bases). Per the germline V gene, CDR1 is SGHAT and CDR2 is FQNNGV. The CDR3 extends over 15 amino acids. CDR3 sequence reads: CASSFNRGTPYEQYF. CDR3 in DNA: TGTGCCAGCAGCTTTAATCGGGGAACCCCCTATGAGCAGTACTTC. Based on the CDR3 plus reference TRBV11-2 and TRBJ2-7, the full variable domain is EAGVAQSPRYKIIEKRQSVAFWCNPISGHATLYWYQQILGQGPKLLIQFQNNGVVDDSQLPKDRFSAERLKGVDSTLKIQPAKLEDSAVYLCASSFNRGTPYEQYFGPGTRLTVT.

This clonotype has a handful of counts. A read error is possible here, since a much larger clone lies one base away. In nucleotides, the CDR3 is TGTGCCAGCGGCCTTGGGACTAGTTCCGAAGAGACCCAGTACTTC. This encodes CASGLGTSSEETQYF. The chain combines TRBV4-2 with TRBJ2-5; 8 positions match TRBD2. The junction had 11 bases not matched to a gene; V was cut back by 8 bases and J by 3 bases. CDR3 length equals 15 residues. The germline gives CDR1 LGHNA, CDR2 YNFKEQ.

Regarding this clonotype: In this CDR3 the conserved last residue, phenylalanine or tryptophan, is missing, so a read error is likely. The DNA is omitted, as the CDR3 cannot be located on it reliably, and the CDR3 follows TCRdb's listing. This chain links TRBV6-5 with TRBJ2-3; the table gives TRBD1 as D, unverified against the DNA. 15 amino acids form the CDR3, both terminal residues included. CDR1 is MNHEY and CDR2 is SVGAGI in the germline V gene. The chain's CDR3 is CVSSYRAGGMDTLYS.

As for this clonotype: A read error may produce the germline difference seen at one junction end. The chain joins TRBV11-2 to TRBJ2-7; TRBD2 might be the D (6 bases). From germline, CDR1 is SGHAT and CDR2 FQNNGV. The CDR3 runs 14 residues. DNA of the CDR3: TGTGCCAGCAGCTTAGTGGGGGGACTTGGCGAACAGCACTTC. Translating gives CASSLVGGLGEQHF.